The clone carrying this TCR beta chain was observed at least ten times. Within the sample, other DNA sequences also encode this same CDR3. Free of recent acute infections or vaccinations, the donors were healthy HIV-negative adults. The repertoire was sequenced with immunoSEQ multiplex PCR; TCRdb's copy has only in-frame clones and lacks some. The sample consists of around 980,000 clones, about four fifths of them appearing once. The data belong to a study of shared clonotypes between healthy human individuals. Unmatched junction bases numbered 3, after V lost 5 bases and J lost 0 bases. Germline CDR1 KGHSH, CDR2 LQKENI. This CDR3 has 15 amino acids.

Sequenced input: memory CD4+ T cells from PBMCs. Subset specified: CD45RA-negative fraction. This rearrangement joins TRBV18 to TRBJ1-4; 7 bases align to TRBD1. The receptor was isolated from a man between 18 and 29 years old in good health. Some clones in this sample may be carry-over from other donors' samples. CDR3 DNA sequence: TGTGCCAGCTCATCTCAGGGGGCAACTAATGAAAAACTGTTTTTT. Protein product: CASSSQGATNEKLFF.